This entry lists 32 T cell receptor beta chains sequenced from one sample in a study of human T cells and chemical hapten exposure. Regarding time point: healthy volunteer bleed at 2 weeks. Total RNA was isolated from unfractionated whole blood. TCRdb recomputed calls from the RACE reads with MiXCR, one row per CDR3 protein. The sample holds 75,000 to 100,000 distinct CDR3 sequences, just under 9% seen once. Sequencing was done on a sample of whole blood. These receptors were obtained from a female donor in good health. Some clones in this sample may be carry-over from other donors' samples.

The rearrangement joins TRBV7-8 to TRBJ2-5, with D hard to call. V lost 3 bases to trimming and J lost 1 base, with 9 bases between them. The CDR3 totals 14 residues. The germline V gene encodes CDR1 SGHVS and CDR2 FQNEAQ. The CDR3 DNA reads TGTGCCAGCAGCTTTAGTAGGGTCCAAGAGACCCAGTACTTC. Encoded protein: CASSFSRVQETQYF.

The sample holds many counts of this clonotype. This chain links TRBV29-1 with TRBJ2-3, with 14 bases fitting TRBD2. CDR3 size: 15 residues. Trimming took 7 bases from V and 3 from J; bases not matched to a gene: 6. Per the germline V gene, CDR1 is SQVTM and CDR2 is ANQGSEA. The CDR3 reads CSAEGLAGVTDTQYF. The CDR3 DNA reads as TGCAGCGCCGAGGGACTAGCGGGAGTTACAGATACGCAGTATTTT.

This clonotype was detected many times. CDR3 bases: TGTGCCAGCAGCAAAGACAGGGAAACGCGAGGCTACACCTTC. Translating it yields CASSKDRETRGYTF. V usage is TRBV21-1 and J usage is TRBJ1-2; the table calls TRBD1, which could not be checked here. TRBV21-1 is listed as a pseudogene. This CDR3 has 14 amino acids.

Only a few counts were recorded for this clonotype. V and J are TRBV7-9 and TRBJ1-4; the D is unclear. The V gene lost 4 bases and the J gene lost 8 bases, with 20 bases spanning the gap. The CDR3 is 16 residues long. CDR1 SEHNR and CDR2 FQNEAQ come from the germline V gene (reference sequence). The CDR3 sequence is CASSSTSSDGWEKLFF. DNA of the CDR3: TGTGCCAGCAGCTCGACTTCCTCGGATGGGTGGGAAAAACTGTTTTTT. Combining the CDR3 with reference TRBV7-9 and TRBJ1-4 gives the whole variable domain DTGVSQNPRHKITKRGQNVTFRCDPISEHNRLYWYRQTLGQGPEFLTYFQNEAQLEKSRLLSDRFSAERPKGSFSTLEIQRTEQGDSAMYLCASSSTSSDGWEKLFFGSGTQLSVL.

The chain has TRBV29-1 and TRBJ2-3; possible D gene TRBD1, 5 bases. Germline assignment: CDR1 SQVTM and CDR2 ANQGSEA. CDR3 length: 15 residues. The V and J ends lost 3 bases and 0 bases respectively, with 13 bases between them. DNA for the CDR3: TGCAGCGTTGACAGGGAAAGACTCAGCACAGATACGCAGTATTTT. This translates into CSVDRERLSTDTQYF.

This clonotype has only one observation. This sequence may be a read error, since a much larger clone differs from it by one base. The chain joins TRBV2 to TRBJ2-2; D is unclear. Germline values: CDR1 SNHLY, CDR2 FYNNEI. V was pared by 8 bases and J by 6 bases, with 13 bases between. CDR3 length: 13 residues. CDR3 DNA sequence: TGTGCCAGCGGGGTCCCGAGCGCCGGGGAGCTGTTTTTT. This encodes CASGVPSAGELFF.

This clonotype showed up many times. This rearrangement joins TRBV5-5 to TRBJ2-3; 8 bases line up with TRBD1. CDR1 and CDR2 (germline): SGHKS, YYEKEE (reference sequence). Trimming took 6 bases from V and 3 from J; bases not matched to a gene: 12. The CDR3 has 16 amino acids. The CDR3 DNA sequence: TGTGCCAGCATGCTCGTCGGGACAGGACTTACAGATACGCAGTATTTT. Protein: CASMLVGTGLTDTQYF. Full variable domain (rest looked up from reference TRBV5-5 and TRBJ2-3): DAGVTQSPTHLIKTRGQQVTLRCSPISGHKSVSWYQQVLGQGPQFIFQYYEKEERGRGNFPDRFSARQFPNYSSELNVNALLLGDSALYLCASMLVGTGLTDTQYFGPGTRLTVL.

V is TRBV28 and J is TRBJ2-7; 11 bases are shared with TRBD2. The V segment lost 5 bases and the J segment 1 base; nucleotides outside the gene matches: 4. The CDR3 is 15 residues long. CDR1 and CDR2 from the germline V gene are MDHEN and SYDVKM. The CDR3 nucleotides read TGTGCCAGCAGTCCCCGACTAGCGGGATCCTACGAGCAGTACTTC. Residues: CASSPRLAGSYEQYF.

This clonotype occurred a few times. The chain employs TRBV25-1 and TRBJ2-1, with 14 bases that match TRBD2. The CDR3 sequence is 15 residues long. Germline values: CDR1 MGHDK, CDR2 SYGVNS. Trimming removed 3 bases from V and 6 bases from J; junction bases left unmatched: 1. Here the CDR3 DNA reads TGTGCCAGCAGTGAGGGACTAGCGGGAGCCAATGAGCAGTTCTTC. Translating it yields CASSEGLAGANEQFF.

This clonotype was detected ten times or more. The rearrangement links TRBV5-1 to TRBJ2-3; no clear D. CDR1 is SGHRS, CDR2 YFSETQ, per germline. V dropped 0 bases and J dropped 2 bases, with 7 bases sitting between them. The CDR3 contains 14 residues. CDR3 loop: CASSLDVATDTQYF. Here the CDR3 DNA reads TGCGCCAGCAGCTTGGACGTAGCCACAGATACGCAGTATTTT.

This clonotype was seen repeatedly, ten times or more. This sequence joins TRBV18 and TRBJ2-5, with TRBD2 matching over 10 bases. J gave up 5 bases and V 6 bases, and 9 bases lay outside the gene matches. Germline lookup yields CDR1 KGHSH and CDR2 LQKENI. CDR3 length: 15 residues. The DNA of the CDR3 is TGTGCCAGCTCTACCGGGACTAGCGAGATTGAGACCCAGTACTTC. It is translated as CASSTGTSEIETQYF. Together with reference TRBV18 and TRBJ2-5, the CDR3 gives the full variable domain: NAGVMQNPRHLVRRRGQEARLRCSPMKGHSHVYWYRQLPEEGLKFMVYLQKENIIDESGMPKERFSAEFPKEGPSILRIQQVVRGDSAAYFCASSTGTSEIETQYFGPGTRLLVL.

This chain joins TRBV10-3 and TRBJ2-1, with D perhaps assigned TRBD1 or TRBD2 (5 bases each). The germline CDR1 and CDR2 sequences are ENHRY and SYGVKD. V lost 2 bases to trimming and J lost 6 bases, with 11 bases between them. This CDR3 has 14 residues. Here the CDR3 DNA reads TGTGCCATCAGTGAGGGGACGGACCCCAATGAGCAGTTCTTC. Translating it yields CAISEGTDPNEQFF.

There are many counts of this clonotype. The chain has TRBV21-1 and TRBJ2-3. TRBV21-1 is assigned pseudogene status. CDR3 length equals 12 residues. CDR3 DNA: TGTGCCAGCAGCAATCACCCAGATACGCAGTATTTT. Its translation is CASSNHPDTQYF.

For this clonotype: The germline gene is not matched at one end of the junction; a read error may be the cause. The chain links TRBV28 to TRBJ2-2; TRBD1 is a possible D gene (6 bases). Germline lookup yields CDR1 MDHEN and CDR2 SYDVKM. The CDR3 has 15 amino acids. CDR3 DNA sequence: TGTGGCAGCAGTTTGATGGGACAAAACACCGGGGAGCTGTTTTTT. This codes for CGSSLMGQNTGELFF.

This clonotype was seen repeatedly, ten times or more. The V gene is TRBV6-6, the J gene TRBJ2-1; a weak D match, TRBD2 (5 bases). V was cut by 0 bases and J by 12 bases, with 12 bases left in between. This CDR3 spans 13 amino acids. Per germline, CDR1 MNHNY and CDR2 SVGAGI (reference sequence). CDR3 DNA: TGTGCCAGCAGTTACTCGAGAGAGGGATCGCAGTTCTTC. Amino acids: CASSYSREGSQFF.

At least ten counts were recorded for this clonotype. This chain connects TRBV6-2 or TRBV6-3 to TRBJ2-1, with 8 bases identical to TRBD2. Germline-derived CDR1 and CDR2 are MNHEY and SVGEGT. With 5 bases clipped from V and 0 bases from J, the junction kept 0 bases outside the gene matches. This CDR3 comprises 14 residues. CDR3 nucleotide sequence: TGTGCCAGCAGTAGCGGGGGCTCCTACAATGAGCAGTTCTTC. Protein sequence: CASSSGGSYNEQFF.

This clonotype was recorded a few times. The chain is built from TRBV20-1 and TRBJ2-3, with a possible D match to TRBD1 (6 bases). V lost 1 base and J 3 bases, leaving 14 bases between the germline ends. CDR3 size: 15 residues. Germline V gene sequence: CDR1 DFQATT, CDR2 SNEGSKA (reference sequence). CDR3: CSARGVTGFTDTQYF. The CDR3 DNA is TGCAGTGCTAGAGGAGTGACAGGTTTTACAGATACGCAGTATTTT.

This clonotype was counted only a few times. The chain's CDR3 is CAIGLAGGDEQFF. The CDR3 nucleotides are TGTGCCATCGGACTAGCGGGCGGGGATGAGCAGTTCTTC. The chain employs TRBV10-3 and TRBJ2-1, with 11 nucleotides matching TRBD2. Germline CDR1 reads ENHRY; CDR2 reads SYGVKD. The CDR3 runs 13 residues. The J segment lost 8 bases and the V segment lost 8 bases, leaving 5 bases of the junction unmatched.

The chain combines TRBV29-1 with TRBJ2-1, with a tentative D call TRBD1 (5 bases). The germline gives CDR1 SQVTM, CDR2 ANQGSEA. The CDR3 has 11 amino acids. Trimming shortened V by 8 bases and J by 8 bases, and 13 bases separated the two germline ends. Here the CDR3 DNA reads TGCAGCTCCCCCGAAGGGGATGAGCAGTTCTTC. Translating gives CSSPEGDEQFF.

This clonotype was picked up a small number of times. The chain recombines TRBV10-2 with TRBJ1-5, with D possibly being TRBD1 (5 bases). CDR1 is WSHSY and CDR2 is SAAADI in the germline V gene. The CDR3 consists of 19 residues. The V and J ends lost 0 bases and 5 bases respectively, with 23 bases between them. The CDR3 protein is CASSESNRPGLLGDQPQHF. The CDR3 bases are TGCGCCAGCAGTGAGTCCAATCGACCGGGACTCCTGGGGGATCAGCCCCAGCATTTT.

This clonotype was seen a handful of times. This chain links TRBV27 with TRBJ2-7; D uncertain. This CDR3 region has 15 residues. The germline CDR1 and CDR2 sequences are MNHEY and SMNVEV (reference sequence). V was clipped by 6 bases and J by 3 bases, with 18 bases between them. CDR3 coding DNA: TGTGCCAGCAGCCGACCCGATACTATAATCTACGAGCAGTACTTC. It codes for CASSRPDTIIYEQYF.

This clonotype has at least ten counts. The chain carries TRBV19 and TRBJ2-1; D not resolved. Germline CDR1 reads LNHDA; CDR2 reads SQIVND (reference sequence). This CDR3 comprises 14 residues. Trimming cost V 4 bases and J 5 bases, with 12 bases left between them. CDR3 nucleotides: TGTGCCAGTAGTACCCCCCAGATAAACAATGAGCAGTTCTTC. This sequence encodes CASSTPQINNEQFF.

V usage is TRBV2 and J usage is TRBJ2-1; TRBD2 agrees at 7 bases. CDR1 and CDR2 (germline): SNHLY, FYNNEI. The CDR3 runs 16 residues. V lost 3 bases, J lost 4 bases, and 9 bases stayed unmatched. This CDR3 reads CASSELREIRYNEQFF. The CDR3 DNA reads TGTGCCAGCAGTGAGTTGCGGGAGATTAGGTACAATGAGCAGTTCTTC.

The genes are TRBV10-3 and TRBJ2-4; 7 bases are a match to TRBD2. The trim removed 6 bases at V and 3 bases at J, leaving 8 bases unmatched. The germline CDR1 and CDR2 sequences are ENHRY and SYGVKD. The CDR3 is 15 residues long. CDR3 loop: CAIRPGGSGKNIQYF. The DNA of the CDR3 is TGTGCCATCAGGCCTGGCGGGAGTGGCAAAAACATTCAGTACTTC.

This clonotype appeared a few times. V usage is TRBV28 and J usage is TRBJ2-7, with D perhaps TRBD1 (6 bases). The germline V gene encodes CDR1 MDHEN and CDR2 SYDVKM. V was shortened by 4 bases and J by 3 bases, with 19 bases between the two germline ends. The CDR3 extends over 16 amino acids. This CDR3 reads CASSSYTPGQGYEQYF. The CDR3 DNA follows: TGTGCCAGCAGTTCTTATACCCCGGGACAAGGCTACGAGCAGTACTTC. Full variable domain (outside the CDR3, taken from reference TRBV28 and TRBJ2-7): DVKVTQSSRYLVKRTGEKVFLECVQDMDHENMFWYRQDPGLGLRLIYFSYDVKMKEKGDIPEGYSVSREKKERFSLILESASTNQTSMYLCASSSYTPGQGYEQYFGPGTRLTVT.

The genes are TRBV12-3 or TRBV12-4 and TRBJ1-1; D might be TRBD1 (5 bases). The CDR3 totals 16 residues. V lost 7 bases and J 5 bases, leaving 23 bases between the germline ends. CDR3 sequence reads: CASNPPGARRSTEAFF. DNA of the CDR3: TGTGCCAGCAATCCCCCTGGGGCCCGCAGAAGTACTGAAGCTTTCTTT.

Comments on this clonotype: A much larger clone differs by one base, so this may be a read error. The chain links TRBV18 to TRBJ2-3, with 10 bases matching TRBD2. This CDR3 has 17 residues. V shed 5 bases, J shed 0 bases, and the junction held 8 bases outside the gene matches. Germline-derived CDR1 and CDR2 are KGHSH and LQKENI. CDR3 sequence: CASSSLTSGASTDTQYF. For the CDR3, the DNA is TGTGCCAGCTCATCACTAACTAGCGGGGCCAGCACAGATACGCAGTATTTT.

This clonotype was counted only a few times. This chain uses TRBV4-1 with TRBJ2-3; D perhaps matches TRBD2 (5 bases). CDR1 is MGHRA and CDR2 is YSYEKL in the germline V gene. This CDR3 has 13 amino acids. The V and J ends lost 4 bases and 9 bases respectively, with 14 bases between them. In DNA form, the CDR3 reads TGCGCCAGCAGCCGAGAACTAGTTGGCACGCAGTATTTT. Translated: CASSRELVGTQYF.

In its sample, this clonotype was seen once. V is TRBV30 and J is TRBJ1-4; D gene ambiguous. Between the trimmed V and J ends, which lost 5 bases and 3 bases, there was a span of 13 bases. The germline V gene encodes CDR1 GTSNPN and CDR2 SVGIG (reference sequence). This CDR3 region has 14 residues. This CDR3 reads CAWGRAAANEKLFF. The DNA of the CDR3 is TGTGCCTGGGGTCGGGCGGCTGCTAATGAAAAACTGTTTTTT.

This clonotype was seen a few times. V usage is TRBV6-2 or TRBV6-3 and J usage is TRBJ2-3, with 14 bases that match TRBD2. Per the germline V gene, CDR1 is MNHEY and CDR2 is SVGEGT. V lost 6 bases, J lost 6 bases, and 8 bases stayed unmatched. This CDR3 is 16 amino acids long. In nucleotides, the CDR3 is TGTGCCAGCAGCCCCGGGACTAGCGGGAGAACTGATACGCAGTATTTT. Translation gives CASSPGTSGRTDTQYF.

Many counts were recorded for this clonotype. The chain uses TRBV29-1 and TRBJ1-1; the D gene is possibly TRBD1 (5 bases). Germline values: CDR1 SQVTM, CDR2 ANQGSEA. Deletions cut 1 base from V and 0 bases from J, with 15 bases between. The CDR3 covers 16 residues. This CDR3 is CSVEVRDGGMNTEAFF. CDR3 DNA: TGCAGCGTTGAAGTCCGGGACGGTGGAATGAACACTGAAGCTTTCTTT.

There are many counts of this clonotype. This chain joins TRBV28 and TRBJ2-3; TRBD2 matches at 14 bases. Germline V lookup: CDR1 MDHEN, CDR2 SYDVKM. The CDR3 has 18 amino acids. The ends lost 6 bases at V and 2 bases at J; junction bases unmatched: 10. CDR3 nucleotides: TGTGCCAGCAGCCCGCTTCGACTAGCGGGGGGGTACACAGATACGCAGTATTTT. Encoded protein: CASSPLRLAGGYTDTQYF. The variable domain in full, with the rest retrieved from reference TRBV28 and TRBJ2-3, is DVKVTQSSRYLVKRTGEKVFLECVQDMDHENMFWYRQDPGLGLRLIYFSYDVKMKEKGDIPEGYSVSREKKERFSLILESASTNQTSMYLCASSPLRLAGGYTDTQYFGPGTRLTVL.